This T cell receptor (beta chain) was sequenced in a study of T cells in Graves' hyperthyroidism and ophthalmopathy. Germline lookup yields CDR1 SGHTA and CDR2 FQGNSA. Trimming shortened V by 3 bases and J by 5 bases, and 11 bases separated the two germline ends. The CDR3 has 13 amino acids. In its sample, this clonotype was seen many times. The cohort's ophthalmopathy patients, a group with duration under 3 months, had a Clinical Activity Score of at least 3 and a NOSPECS grade of at least 4. The source material, RNA transcripts, was used to amplify TCR beta CDR3 regions. HTBI primers were the set used in a first-round RT-PCR of the TCR CDR3. MiXCR, run by TCRdb on the multiplex PCR reads, gives a single entry per CDR3 protein. The sample yields 530,000 or so distinct CDR3 sequences, roughly 25% seen once.

The sample consisted of blood. The clonotype originates from a woman aged 25 to 39 with Graves' ophthalmopathy. The rearrangement links TRBV7-2 to TRBJ2-7; D gene uncertain. CDR3 sequence reads: CASSFIRDHEQYF. The CDR3 DNA reads TGTGCCAGCAGCTTTATCCGCGACCACGAGCAGTACTTC.